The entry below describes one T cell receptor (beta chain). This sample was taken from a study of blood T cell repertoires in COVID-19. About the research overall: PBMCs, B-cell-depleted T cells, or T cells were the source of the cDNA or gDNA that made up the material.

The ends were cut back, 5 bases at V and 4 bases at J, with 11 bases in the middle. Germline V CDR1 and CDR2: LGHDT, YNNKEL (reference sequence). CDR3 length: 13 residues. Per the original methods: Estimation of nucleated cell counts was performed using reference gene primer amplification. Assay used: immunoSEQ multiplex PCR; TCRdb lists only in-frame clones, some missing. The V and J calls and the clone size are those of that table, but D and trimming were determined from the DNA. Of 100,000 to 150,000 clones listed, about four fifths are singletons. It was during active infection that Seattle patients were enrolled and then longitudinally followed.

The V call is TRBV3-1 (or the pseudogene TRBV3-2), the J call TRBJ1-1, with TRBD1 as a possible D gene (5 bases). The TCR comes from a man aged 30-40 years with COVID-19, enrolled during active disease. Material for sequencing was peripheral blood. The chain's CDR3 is CASSSPGGTEAFF. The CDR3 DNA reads TGTGCCAGCAGCTCACCGGGGGGCACTGAAGCTTTCTTT.